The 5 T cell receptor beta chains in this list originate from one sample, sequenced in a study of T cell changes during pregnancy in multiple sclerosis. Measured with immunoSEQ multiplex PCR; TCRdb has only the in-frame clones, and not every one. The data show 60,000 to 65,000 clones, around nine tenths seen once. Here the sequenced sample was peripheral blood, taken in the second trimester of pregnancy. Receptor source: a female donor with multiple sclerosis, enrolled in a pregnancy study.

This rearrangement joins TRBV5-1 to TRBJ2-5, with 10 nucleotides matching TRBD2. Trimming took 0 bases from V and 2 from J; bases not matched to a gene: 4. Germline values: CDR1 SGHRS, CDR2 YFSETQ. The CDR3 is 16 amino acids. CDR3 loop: CASSLVASGGQETQYF. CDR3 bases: TGCGCCAGCAGCTTGGTGGCTAGCGGGGGACAAGAGACCCAGTACTTC. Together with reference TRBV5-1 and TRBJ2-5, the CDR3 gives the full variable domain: KAGVTQTPRYLIKTRGQQVTLSCSPISGHRSVSWYQQTPGQGLQFLFEYFSETQRNKGNFPGRFSGRQFSNSRSEMNVSTLELGDSALYLCASSLVASGGQETQYFGPGTRLLVL.

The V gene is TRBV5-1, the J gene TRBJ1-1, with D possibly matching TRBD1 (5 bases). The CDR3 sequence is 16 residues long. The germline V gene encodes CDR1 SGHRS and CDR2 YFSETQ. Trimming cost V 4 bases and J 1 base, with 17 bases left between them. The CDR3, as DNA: TGCGCCAGCAGCCGGGGGGATGACAGCTGGAACACTGAAGCTTTCTTT. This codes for CASSRGDDSWNTEAFF.

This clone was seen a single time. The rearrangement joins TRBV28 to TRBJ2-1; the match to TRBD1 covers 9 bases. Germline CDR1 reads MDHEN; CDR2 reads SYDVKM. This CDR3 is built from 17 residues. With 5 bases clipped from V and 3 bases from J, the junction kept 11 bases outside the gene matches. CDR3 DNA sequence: TGTGCCAGCAGTCGAACTTCGGACAGGGGTTACTACAATGAGCAGTTCTTC. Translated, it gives CASSRTSDRGYYNEQFF.

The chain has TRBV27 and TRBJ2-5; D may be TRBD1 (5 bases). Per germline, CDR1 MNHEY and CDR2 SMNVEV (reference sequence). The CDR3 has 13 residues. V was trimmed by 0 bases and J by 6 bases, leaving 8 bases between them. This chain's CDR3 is CASSLSTGQTQYF. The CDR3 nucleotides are TGTGCCAGCAGTTTATCCACAGGTCAGACCCAGTACTTC.

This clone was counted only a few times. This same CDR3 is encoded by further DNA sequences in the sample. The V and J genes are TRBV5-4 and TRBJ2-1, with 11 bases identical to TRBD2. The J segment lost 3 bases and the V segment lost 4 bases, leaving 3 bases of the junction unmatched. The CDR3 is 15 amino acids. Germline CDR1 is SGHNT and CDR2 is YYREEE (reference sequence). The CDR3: CASSTGTSGYNEQFF. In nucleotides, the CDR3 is TGTGCCAGCAGCACGGGGACTAGCGGCTACAATGAGCAGTTCTTC.